This entry features one T cell receptor (beta chain) sequence. This record comes from a study of blood T cell repertoires in COVID-19. Overall study context: PBMCs, B-cell-depleted T cells, or T cells provided the cDNA or gDNA that made up the material.

Per germline, CDR1 MNHEY and CDR2 SMNVEV (reference sequence). The junction had 16 bases not matched to a gene; V was cut back by 8 bases and J by 4 bases. CDR3 length: 16 amino acids. Assay used: immunoSEQ multiplex PCR; TCRdb lists only in-frame clones, some missing. The sample holds 200,000 to 300,000 clones, approximately 80% seen once. The sequence came from a woman at least 80 years old with COVID-19, enrolled during active disease. Sequencing was done on a sample of peripheral blood. The rearrangement links TRBV27 to TRBJ1-1, with 7 bases aligning to TRBD1. CDR3 loop: CASGVRATQGGTEAFF. CDR3 in DNA: TGTGCCAGCGGGGTCCGGGCTACGCAGGGGGGCACTGAAGCTTTCTTT.